The clone carrying this T cell receptor beta chain was counted once. The data were obtained in a study of technical replicates of blood from several donors. This table comes from immunoSEQ multiplex PCR, and its TCRdb copy is limited to in-frame clones, with some not included. The sample yields tens of thousands of clones, approximately 92% seen once. This sequence was found in a human donor in good health. Some clones in this sample may be carry-over from other donors' samples. The sample was PBMCs.

The CDR3 DNA follows: TGCGCCAGCAGCTTGGTGGGCAGATCCACCGGAGGCTACACCTTC. Its protein product is CASSLVGRSTGGYTF. The chain combines TRBV5-1 with TRBJ1-2; D is undetermined. The CDR3 consists of 15 residues. V was cut by 0 bases and J by 8 bases, with 17 bases left in between. Germline assignment: CDR1 SGHRS and CDR2 YFSETQ.